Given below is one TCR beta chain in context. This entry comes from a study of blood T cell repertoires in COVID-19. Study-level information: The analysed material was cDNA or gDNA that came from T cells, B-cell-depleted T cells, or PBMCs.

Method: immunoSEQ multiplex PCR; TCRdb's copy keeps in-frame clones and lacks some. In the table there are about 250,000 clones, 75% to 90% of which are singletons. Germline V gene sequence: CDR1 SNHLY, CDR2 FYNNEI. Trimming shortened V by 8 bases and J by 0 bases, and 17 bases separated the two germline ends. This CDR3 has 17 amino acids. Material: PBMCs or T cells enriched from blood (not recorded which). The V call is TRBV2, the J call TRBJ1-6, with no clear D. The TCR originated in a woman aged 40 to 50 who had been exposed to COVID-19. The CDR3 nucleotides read TGTGCCAGCGTAGCGCCCCGGTCGGGCTCCTATAATTCACCCCTCCACTTT. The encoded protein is CASVAPRSGSYNSPLHF.